This T cell receptor (beta chain) was sequenced for a study of blood T cell repertoires in COVID-19. V dropped 3 bases and J dropped 4; count of bases not matched to a gene: 3. This CDR3 has 14 amino acids. The germline V gene has CDR1 SGHRS and CDR2 YFSETQ. Method: immunoSEQ multiplex PCR; TCRdb's copy keeps in-frame clones and lacks some. The sample records approximately 170,000 clones, around 89% being singletons. The V and J genes are TRBV5-1 and TRBJ1-2; 10 bases are shared with TRBD1. Sequenced input: peripheral blood. This TCR came from a man aged 60-69 years with acute or convalescent COVID-19. The CDR3 DNA reads as TGCGCCAGCAGCTATGGGACAGGGGTCTATGGCTACACCTTC. Residues: CASSYGTGVYGYTF.